Sequencing of this T cell receptor (beta chain) was carried out in a study of cytomegalovirus exposure and HLA in healthy donors. Sequencing was performed with immunoSEQ multiplex PCR; in TCRdb, only in-frame clones are kept and a portion is missing. The sample shows about 130,000 clones, over 85% of them seen only once. The donors were in the approximately 120-subject validation cohort, distinct from the roughly 670-subject first cohort. Germline-derived CDR1 and CDR2 are SQVTM and ANQGSEA. The CDR3 contains 14 residues. Trimming shortened V by 3 bases and J by 3 bases, and 12 bases separated the two germline ends.

The clonotype was recovered from a man aged 25 to 40 in good health and CMV-seronegative. The chain employs TRBV29-1 and TRBJ2-1; perhaps TRBD2 as D (6 bases). The source material was PBMCs. This chain's CDR3 is CSVDEQGGYNEQFF. The CDR3 DNA reads as TGCAGCGTTGATGAGCAGGGAGGCTACAATGAGCAGTTCTTC.